This T cell receptor beta chain was documented in a study of T-cell reconstitution after alpha-beta-depleted transplantation in children listed by TCRdb under 2016. For the wider study: The study quantitatively tracked T-cell immune reconstitution after TCRalphabeta/CD19-depleted allogeneic hematopoietic cell transplantation in children using TCR repertoire profiling. Points the paper makes about the study in general: In some patients, high TCRbeta diversity at day 60 was attributed to recipient T cells and intrathymic progenitors that had survived conditioning. About two months after transplant, the apparently early recovery of alphabetaT-cell counts reportedly depended on just several hundred clones that had expanded rapidly and came from non-depleted graft cells. Over subsequent months, a decline in hyperexpanded clone frequencies was noted, and after one year, T-cell counts and TCRbeta diversity were mostly ascribed to newly produced T cells.

The cysteine opens and the phenylalanine closes a CDR3 of 15 amino acids. Only the CDR3 region is kept as DNA, spanning 45 bases read in frame from base 1. Sequences DFQATT (CDR1) and SNEGSKA (CDR2) are obtained from the germline V gene (reference sequence). Relative to germline, V is missing 1 base and J is missing 5 bases, with 8 bases of the junction outside any gene match. This clonotype was counted at least ten times. Its binding antigen is unknown. Base qualities were left out, and no much larger clone turns up one base away. What this sample's treatment or condition label stands for: allogeneic hematopoietic cell transplantation with graft depleted of TCRalphabeta T cells and CD19 B cells. The children who served as transplant recipients had been given grafts of TCRalphabeta/CD19-depleted allogeneic hematopoietic cells. Libraries were made using PCR. The listed sequencing device is Illumina HiSeq 2500. TCR libraries were prepared with molecular barcoding, using unique molecular identifiers to normalize TCRbeta repertoire quantification. TCRdb redid the processing of the public reads, applying fastp at Q25 and MiXCR, and retained in-frame beta chains. Each CDR3 protein gets just one entry, which takes the most common genes and DNA from the rows behind it. Within this sample are a few hundred thousand distinct CDR3 sequences, with 10% to 15% of them counted one time only. Around 2.2% of the sample belongs to the ten largest clones.

Here the chain combines TRBV20-1 and TRBJ2-1, with 7 middle bases fitting TRBD1. Sequencing was performed on PBMCs, mostly from graft donor cells, taken 360 days after TCRalphabeta/CD19-depleted stem cell transplant. The sequence was collected from a male patient between 5 and 17 years old who had a stem cell transplant for acute myeloid leukemia, so the T cells may come from the graft donor. The nucleotides read TGCAGTGCTAGAGCTATATGGGGACAGAACAATGAGCAGTTCTTC. Its protein is CSARAIWGQNNEQFF.